A selection of T cell receptor beta chains follows, all from one sample in a study of PD-L1 blockade in urothelial cancer. TCRdb's table, derived via immunoSEQ multiplex PCR, lists solely in-frame clones and lacks some. The sample consists of about 120,000 clones, 85% to 90% of them appearing once. The sequencing here drew on PBMCs, taken around atezolizumab (anti-PD-L1) treatment. Receptors were obtained from a man aged 55 to 70 with urothelial cancer. Each CDR3 is given with its conserved first and last residue. The order of the fields is CDR3 protein, J gene, V gene.

CDR3aa: CASSSGQGYEQFF
j_gene: TRBJ2-1
v_gene: TRBV19

CDR3aa: CASSWGDAKNIQYF
j_gene: TRBJ2-4
v_gene: TRBV5-1

CDR3aa: CASSPRASGGITDTQYF
j_gene: TRBJ2-3
v_gene: TRBV18

CDR3aa: CASSLEPAGGYEQYF
j_gene: TRBJ2-7
v_gene: TRBV7-8

CDR3aa: CSVRRGTDTQYF
j_gene: TRBJ2-3
v_gene: TRBV29-1

CDR3aa: CASSKVRDRLAGNTIYF
j_gene: TRBJ1-3
v_gene: TRBV21-1

CDR3aa: CASSQATGGVRRTQYF
j_gene: TRBJ2-5
v_gene: TRBV14

CDR3aa: CASKAGGEGELFF
j_gene: TRBJ2-2
v_gene: TRBV10-1

CDR3aa: CASRKTGDDGYTF
j_gene: TRBJ1-2
v_gene: TRBV6-5

CDR3aa: CASSLGGPQPQHF
j_gene: TRBJ1-5
v_gene: TRBV19

CDR3aa: CASRTQDLQTYEQYF
j_gene: TRBJ2-7
v_gene: TRBV28

CDR3aa: CASSRGSRGQPQHF
j_gene: TRBJ1-5
v_gene: TRBV19